Detailed here is one TCR beta chain. No antigen is known for it. This sample was taken from a study of graft-versus-host responses after intestinal transplantation. Study as a whole: Anti-thymocyte globulin induction preceded 2 to 4 years of tacrolimus and steroid maintenance in all recipients.

Measured with immunoSEQ multiplex PCR; TCRdb has only the in-frame clones, and not every one. The sample lists more than 85,000 clones, around 80% occurring once. This CDR3 has 15 amino acids. From germline, CDR1 is SNHLY and CDR2 FYNNEI. Trimming at V came to 7 bases and at J to 0 bases, leaving 6 bases not matched to a gene. The V call is TRBV2, the J call TRBJ1-5; 7 bases match TRBD1. This clonotype originated in a human donor who received an intestinal transplant. Sequencing used unstimulated CD4+ T cells sorted from spleen or lymph node cells, obtained before intestinal transplant. CDR3 DNA: TGTGCCAGCACCCCGGGACAGTATAGCAATCAGCCCCAGCATTTT. Its translation is CASTPGQYSNQPQHF.